The 14 T cell receptor beta chains listed next were all sequenced from one sample in a study of CD8 T cells in ankylosing spondylitis. One entry per CDR3 protein, called by TCRdb with MiXCR from the 5' RACE reads. The sample contains about 150,000 distinct CDR3 sequences, under 35% of which appear only once. Source material: synovial fluid, either unsorted or a sorted T cell fraction (not recorded which). The receptors were gathered from a male donor with ankylosing spondylitis.

The CDR3 region is CASSFRQGSSYNEQFF. CDR3 in DNA: TGTGCCAGCAGCTTCCGCCAGGGGAGCTCCTACAATGAGCAGTTCTTC. The rearrangement links TRBV7-9 to TRBJ2-1; D perhaps matches TRBD1 (6 bases). CDR3 length equals 16 residues. V was cut by 3 bases and J by 0 bases, with 12 bases left in between. The germline V gene encodes CDR1 SEHNR and CDR2 FQNEAQ (reference sequence).

The V call is TRBV11-3, the J call TRBJ1-3; D is unresolved. CDR3 length equals 12 residues. Germline values: CDR1 SGHNT, CDR2 YENEEA. V lost 5 bases and J lost 6, with 8 bases in between. The DNA for the CDR3 is TGTGCCAGCAGCCGTCAACTAAACACCATATATTTT. Translating gives CASSRQLNTIYF. The complete variable domain, with remaining parts taken from reference TRBV11-3 and TRBJ1-3, reads EAGVVQSPRYKIIEKKQPVAFWCNPISGHNTLYWYLQNLGQGPELLIRYENEEAVDDSQLPKDRFSAERLKGVDSTLKIQPAELGDSAVYLCASSRQLNTIYFGEGSWLTVV.

This clonotype has ten or more counts. The V call is TRBV20-1, the J call TRBJ1-2; a possible D gene is TRBD1 (5 bases). Germline V lookup: CDR1 DFQATT, CDR2 SNEGSKA (reference sequence). The CDR3 sequence is 13 residues long. V shed 2 bases and J shed 6 bases, with 13 bases lying between them. CDR3 residues: CSARNTDSDGYTF. The CDR3 coding sequence is TGCAGTGCTAGAAATACCGACAGCGATGGCTACACCTTC.

The CDR3 nucleotides are TGTGCCAGCAGTCATAAGACTTTACAGGGAACCTATGGCTACACCTTC. It encodes CASSHKTLQGTYGYTF. The chain is built from TRBV28 and TRBJ1-2; TRBD1 might be the D (6 bases). V gave up 5 bases and J gave up 4 bases, with 20 bases separating them. Germline CDR1 and CDR2: MDHEN and SYDVKM. This CDR3 region has 16 residues.

This clonotype was seen ten or more times. The CDR3 is CASSPRVGEQYF. The CDR3 nucleotides read TGTGCCAGCAGCCCCCGGGTTGGAGAGCAGTACTTC. The chain has TRBV12-3 or TRBV12-4 and TRBJ2-7; D unresolved. This CDR3 region has 12 residues. Trimming left V 6 bases short and J 7 bases short, with 13 bases between.

This rearrangement joins TRBV3-1 to TRBJ2-7, with 9 bases identical to TRBD1. Germline assignment: CDR1 LGHDT and CDR2 YNNKEL (reference sequence). There are 14 residues in the CDR3. Unmatched junction bases numbered 6, after V lost 3 bases and J lost 6 bases. The CDR3 is CASSHRDRASEQYF. The DNA for the CDR3 is TGTGCCAGCAGCCACCGGGACAGGGCTAGCGAGCAGTACTTC.

This clonotype was counted at least ten times. The V and J genes are TRBV10-3 and TRBJ2-7, with D possibly being TRBD2 (5 bases). Looked up from germline, CDR1 is ENHRY and CDR2 is SYGVKD. Trimming took off 4 bases at V and 3 bases at J, with 19 bases between the two ends. The CDR3 has 16 residues. CDR3 bases: TGTGCCATCAGTGTTTTAAGTGGAGGAGCGGACTACGAGCAGTACTTC. It translates to CAISVLSGGADYEQYF.

V gene TRBV5-6 combines with J gene TRBJ2-3; D tentatively reads TRBD1 or TRBD2 (6 bases each). V gave up 0 bases and J gave up 0 bases, with 8 bases separating them. Per the germline V gene, CDR1 is SGHDT and CDR2 is YYEEEE. CDR3 length: 15 residues. This CDR3 is CASSLAGASTDTQYF. CDR3 DNA sequence: TGTGCCAGCAGCTTGGCGGGGGCGAGCACAGATACGCAGTATTTT.

The genes are TRBV9 and TRBJ2-2; 7 bases match TRBD2. Trimming cost V 0 bases and J 5 bases; bases outside gene matches: 10. The CDR3 length is 17 residues. Looked up from germline, CDR1 is SGDLS and CDR2 is YYNGEE. The CDR3 DNA reads TGTGCCAGCAGCGTAGTTTCGGCGGGAGTGGGGACCGGGGAGCTGTTTTTT. Protein: CASSVVSAGVGTGELFF. The entire variable domain, with the rest obtained from reference TRBV9 and TRBJ2-2, is as follows: DSGVTQTPKHLITATGQRVTLRCSPRSGDLSVYWYQQSLDQGLQFLIQYYNGEERAKGNILERFSAQQFPDLHSELNLSSLELGDSALYFCASSVVSAGVGTGELFFGEGSRLTVL.

The rearrangement uses TRBV7-2 and TRBJ2-3, with 9 bases fitting TRBD2. The length of the CDR3 is 15 residues. Germline-derived CDR1 and CDR2 are SGHTA and FQGNSA. V was clipped by 6 bases and J by 1 base; unmatched bases: 5. The CDR3 reads CASRLRLAGTDTQYF. Here the CDR3 DNA reads TGTGCCAGCAGGCTCAGACTAGCGGGCACAGATACGCAGTATTTT.

The chain is built from TRBV29-1 and TRBJ2-5, with TRBD2 as a possible D gene (6 bases). The CDR3 is 14 residues long. Looked up from germline, CDR1 is SQVTM and CDR2 is ANQGSEA. The germline V and J ends were trimmed by 7 bases and 2 bases, with 17 bases remaining between them. The CDR3 DNA sequence: TGCAGCGCCGCGAGGGACGGGGGACAAGAGACCCAGTACTTC. This sequence encodes CSAARDGGQETQYF.

The chain carries TRBV24-1 and TRBJ2-1; 10 bases agree with TRBD1. With V trimmed by 4 bases and J by 8 bases, 13 bases remained unmatched. The CDR3 runs 17 residues. Germline lookup yields CDR1 KGHDR and CDR2 SFDVKD. CDR3 protein: CATSDTPRDRGRDEQFF. CDR3 sequence (DNA): TGTGCCACCAGTGACACGCCCCGGGACAGGGGAAGGGATGAGCAGTTCTTC.

Remarks on this clonotype: No conserved phenylalanine or tryptophan ends this CDR3, so it is likely a read error. The CDR3 coding sequence is TGCGCCAGCAGGGAACTTGACAGGGGGAATTCACCCCTCCACCTT. This sequence encodes CASRELDRGNSPLHL. This chain links TRBV5-1 with TRBJ1-6; 9 positions match TRBD1. Germline trimming cut 5 bases from V and 7 bases from J; bases unmatched to any gene: 7. Germline V CDR1 and CDR2: SGHRS, YFSETQ. The CDR3 has 15 residues.

This chain uses TRBV25-1 with TRBJ2-7; D gene ambiguous. V was cut by 5 bases and J by 1 base, with 9 bases left in between. The germline V gene encodes CDR1 MGHDK and CDR2 SYGVNS. This CDR3 has 13 amino acids. CDR3 residues: CASSYPYSYEQYF. DNA for the CDR3: TGTGCCAGCAGTTACCCCTATTCCTACGAGCAGTACTTC.